Listed below are T cell receptor beta chains from one sample, sequenced in a study of blood T cells in healthy people across ages. TCRdb redid the calling of the 5' RACE reads with MiXCR, one entry per CDR3 protein. Of 600,000 or so distinct CDR3 sequences in the sample, 25% to 30% are singletons; the top ten hold 15% to 18%. The material sequenced was blood. Every receptor here comes from a woman of 80 years or more in good health. The CDR3 runs from the conserved cysteine through the conserved F or W. A D gene is named only where the DNA matches it firmly. The listing skips clone size in some rows; elsewhere it reads once, few, many or a size class.

d_call,clone_size,v_call,j_call,cdr3_aa,cdr3_nt
TRBD2,many,TRBV7-2,TRBJ2-5,CASSLRGSGGRPQETQYF,TGTGCCAGCAGCCTCCGAGGTAGCGGGGGGCGGCCCCAAGAGACCCAGTACTTC
TRBD2,many,TRBV6-6,TRBJ2-5,CASSYSPGRDEQYF,TGTGCCAGCAGTTACTCCCCAGGGAGGGATGAGCAGTACTTC
TRBD1,NA,TRBV5-1,TRBJ2-1,CASSGQGVNDEQFF,TGCGCCAGCAGCGGACAGGGGGTTAACGATGAGCAGTTCTTC
NA,many,TRBV6-1,TRBJ1-1,CASSGKKNTEAFF,TGTGCCAGCAGTGGCAAGAAGAACACTGAAGCTTTCTTT
NA,many,TRBV20-1,TRBJ2-1,CSASDHEQFF,TGCAGTGCTAGCGATCATGAGCAGTTCTTC
TRBD2,many,TRBV3-1,TRBJ2-3,CASSPRAGDSTDTQYF,TGTGCCAGCAGCCCCCGGGCGGGGGACAGCACAGATACGCAGTATTTT
NA,NA,TRBV7-6,TRBJ2-1,CASSYNIQGSYNEQFF,TGTGCCAGCAGCTATAATATACAGGGCTCCTACAATGAGCAGTTCTTC
NA,NA,TRBV20-1,TRBJ2-3,CSARGLAPAAAQYF,TGCAGTGCTAGGGGACTGGCTCCTGCCGCGGCGCAGTATTTT
NA,many,TRBV6-1,TRBJ2-5,CASRDGQILQETQYF,TGTGCCAGCAGGGACGGACAGATCCTACAAGAGACCCAGTACTTC
NA,few,TRBV6-1,TRBJ1-1,CASSERRVDTSAFF,TGTGCCAGCAGCGAGAGGAGGGTAGATACGTCGGCTTTCTTT
TRBD2,NA,TRBV20-1,TRBJ2-7,CSAHPGLALNSEQYF,TGCAGTGCTCATCCGGGACTAGCGCTCAATAGCGAGCAGTACTTC
TRBD2,NA,TRBV6-1,TRBJ2-2,CASSVFGGAENTGELFF,TGTGCCAGCAGTGTGTTCGGGGGGGCCGAGAACACCGGGGAGCTGTTTTTT
NA,NA,TRBV12-3/TRBV12-4,TRBJ1-6,CASSTSSSPLHF,TGTGCCAGCAGTACTAGCAGCTCACCCCTCCACTTT
NA,few,TRBV5-4,TRBJ2-3,CASSLAGGTQERDTQYF,TGTGCCAGCAGCTTGGCCGGGGGGACACAGGAGCGAGATACGCAGTATTTT
NA,many,TRBV9,TRBJ1-4,CASSAGGASINEKLFF,TGTGCCAGCAGCGCAGGAGGGGCCTCCATTAATGAAAAACTGTTTTTT
NA,NA,TRBV7-2,TRBJ2-5,CASSLTGDETQYF,TGTGCCAGCAGCTTAACCGGGGACGAGACCCAGTACTTC
NA,NA,TRBV2,TRBJ2-3,CASSADRGSTDTQYF,TGTGCCAGCAGTGCGGACAGAGGGAGCACAGATACGCAGTATTTT
NA,many,TRBV11-2,TRBJ2-7,CASSLEGIGSYEQYF,TGTGCCAGCAGCTTAGAGGGGATAGGCTCCTACGAGCAGTACTTC
NA,many,TRBV27,TRBJ1-5,CASGLSLGNQPQHF,TGTGCCAGCGGTCTATCCCTAGGGAATCAGCCCCAGCATTTT
NA,NA,TRBV7-2,TRBJ2-5,CASSPWRGTRIRGERYF,TGTGCCAGCAGCCCCTGGCGAGGTACCCGGATTCGGGGCGAGCGGTACTTC
NA,NA,TRBV7-2,TRBJ1-3,CASSLAQGNTIYF,TGTGCCAGCAGCTTAGCGCAAGGAAACACCATATATTTT
NA,NA,TRBV19,TRBJ2-6,CASSIAGTGSGANVLTF,TGTGCCAGTAGTATTGCAGGGACGGGCTCTGGGGCCAACGTCCTGACTTTC
TRBD2,few,TRBV7-3,TRBJ2-7,CASSPQGGLAYNEQYF,TGTGCCAGCAGCCCGCAAGGGGGACTAGCATACAATGAGCAGTACTTC
NA,NA,TRBV29-1,TRBJ1-1,CSVDGSANEAFF,TGCAGCGTTGATGGGTCAGCCAATGAAGCTTTCTTT
NA,many,TRBV4-2,TRBJ1-5,CASSQDGHNNQPQHF,TGTGCCAGCAGCCAAGATGGGCACAACAATCAGCCCCAGCATTTT
NA,NA,TRBV7-2,TRBJ1-6,CASSLGSGAMALHF,TGTGCCAGCAGCTTAGGATCGGGGGCAATGGCCCTCCACTTT
TRBD1,many,TRBV15,TRBJ1-2,CATSVGTANYGYTF,TGTGCCACCAGCGTCGGGACAGCTAACTATGGCTACACCTTC
TRBD2,many,TRBV29-1,TRBJ2-5,CSVGASGETQYF,TGCAGCGTTGGGGCTAGCGGGGAGACCCAGTACTTC